The present TCR beta chain was sequenced within a study of T cell responses to AZD1222 COVID-19 vaccine. The CDR3 extends over 13 amino acids. V was cut by 2 bases and J by 4 bases, with 9 bases left in between. Germline loops: CDR1 SGHRS, CDR2 YFSETQ. Produced via immunoSEQ multiplex PCR; TCRdb's table is partial and in-frame only. The sample records roughly 120,000 clones, approximately 90% being singletons. V is TRBV5-1 and J is TRBJ1-1; D remains ambiguous. The sample was peripheral blood, taken on day 0 of AZD1222 vaccination. The clonotype was recovered from an adult in good health. The CDR3: CASSFPGSTEAFF. CDR3 nucleotides: TGCGCCAGCAGCTTCCCCGGGTCCACTGAAGCTTTCTTT.